The sample holds one count of the clone carrying this T cell receptor beta chain. TCRdb re-called the PCR reads via MiXCR. The sample lists roughly 34,000 clones; about a third were seen once. The V gene's germline CDR1 is SGHRS and CDR2 YFSETQ. Trimming took off 0 bases at V and 1 base at J, with 7 bases between the two ends. This CDR3 has 14 residues. This entry comes from a study of metastatic and nonmetastatic thyroid tumors. No patient had received any treatment before thyroid surgery. This TCR was sampled from a female donor with papillary thyroid cancer or a benign thyroid nodule (not recorded which). Some clones in this sample may be carry-over from other donors' samples. Sequenced input: tumor tissue. The chain carries TRBV5-1 and TRBJ1-2; D remains unclear. CDR3 DNA: TGCGCCAGCAGCTTGGCGGAAGGTAACTATGGCTACACCTTC. Protein sequence: CASSLAEGNYGYTF.